Listed here are 15 T cell receptor beta chains from one sample, sequenced in a study of T cell repertoires in cytomegalovirus infection. TCRdb passed the reads through MiXCR, listing each CDR3 protein once. The table lists 250,000 to 300,000 distinct CDR3 sequences, roughly 9% of them singletons. The material sequenced was PBMCs. The source of these receptors is a human donor in good health (CMV status not recorded). Some clones in this sample may be carry-over from other donors' samples.

This clonotype was counted ten times or more. The genes are TRBV30 and TRBJ2-5; 8 bases are a match to TRBD1. The germline CDR1 and CDR2 sequences are GTSNPN and SVGIG (reference sequence). The V segment lost 8 bases and the J segment 1 base; nucleotides outside the gene matches: 9. The CDR3 runs 14 residues. CDR3 sequence reads: CALRQGKIQETQYF. The CDR3 bases are TGTGCCCTTCGACAGGGGAAGATCCAAGAGACCCAGTACTTC.

V gene TRBV29-1 combines with J gene TRBJ1-6, with 9 bases fitting TRBD1. From germline, CDR1 is SQVTM and CDR2 ANQGSEA. The CDR3 contains 13 residues. J was trimmed by 8 bases and V by 7 bases; bases with no gene match: 6. CDR3: CSARDREYSPLHF. CDR3 nucleotide sequence: TGCAGCGCCAGGGACAGGGAATATTCACCCCTCCACTTT.

The chain is built from TRBV5-6 and TRBJ1-1; possible D gene TRBD1, 5 bases. V was trimmed by 4 bases and J by 10 bases, leaving 14 bases between them. CDR3 length: 12 amino acids. Germline-derived CDR1 and CDR2 are SGHDT and YYEEEE. CDR3 protein: CASSPSGGRAFF. CDR3 DNA: TGTGCCAGCAGCCCATCGGGGGGGAGAGCTTTCTTT.

This clonotype has at least ten counts. The chain combines TRBV20-1 with TRBJ2-6; D is undetermined. CDR1 DFQATT and CDR2 SNEGSKA come from the germline V gene (reference sequence). This CDR3 spans 15 amino acids. Trimming removed 5 bases from V and 2 bases from J, with 13 bases in between. CDR3 amino acids: CSAVRETTGANVLTF. DNA for the CDR3: TGCAGTGCTGTAAGGGAAACGACTGGGGCCAACGTCCTGACTTTC.

This clonotype showed up just a few times. The V gene is TRBV6-6, the J gene TRBJ2-5; D remains unclear. The V gene lost 0 bases and the J gene lost 5 bases, with 10 bases spanning the gap. From germline, CDR1 is MNHNY and CDR2 SVGAGI (reference sequence). This CDR3 region has 14 residues. In nucleotides, the CDR3 is TGTGCCAGCAGTTACTCCCTAGTTGGGGAGACCCAGTACTTC. Translated, it gives CASSYSLVGETQYF.

There are many counts of this clonotype. The chain recombines TRBV7-2 with TRBJ2-2; 7 nucleotides agree with TRBD2. V gave up 0 bases and J gave up 4 bases; unmatched junction bases: 2. The CDR3 extends over 15 amino acids. The germline V gene has CDR1 SGHTA and CDR2 FQGNSA. The CDR3 sequence: CASSLAASGTGELFF. CDR3 DNA: TGTGCCAGCAGCTTAGCGGCTAGCGGCACCGGGGAGCTGTTTTTT.

This clonotype was picked up many times. The V and J genes are TRBV7-2 and TRBJ1-5, with 11 bases fitting TRBD1. There are 16 residues in the CDR3. V lost 5 bases and J lost 1; bases outside the gene matches: 4. Germline CDR1 SGHTA, CDR2 FQGNSA. The CDR3: CASSTRTGGSNQPQHF. Here the CDR3 DNA reads TGTGCCAGCAGCACAAGGACAGGGGGCAGCAATCAGCCCCAGCATTTT.

This clonotype has at least ten counts. V is TRBV27 and J is TRBJ1-2; 9 bases map to TRBD1. CDR3 length: 13 amino acids. V dropped 6 bases and J dropped 2; count of bases not matched to a gene: 1. Germline CDR1 and CDR2: MNHEY and SMNVEV (reference sequence). CDR3 in amino acids: CASRGTGNYGYTF. The CDR3 DNA reads TGTGCCAGCAGAGGGACAGGGAACTATGGCTACACCTTC.

This clonotype was seen ten or more times. This chain joins TRBV6-2 or TRBV6-3 and TRBJ2-1; TRBD2 matches at 10 bases. The germline gives CDR1 MNHEY, CDR2 SVGEGT. The CDR3 is 17 amino acids. V gave up 4 bases and J gave up 5 bases; unmatched junction bases: 11. In DNA, the CDR3 is TGTGCCAGCAGTTCCCCCGCCCGGACTAGCGGAAACAATGAGCAGTTCTTC. It specifies CASSSPARTSGNNEQFF.

This clonotype has ten or more counts. The rearrangement uses TRBV7-6 and TRBJ2-7, with D perhaps matching TRBD2 (7 bases). Germline V gives CDR1 SGHVS, CDR2 FNYEAQ. This CDR3 has 15 amino acids. V dropped 5 bases and J dropped 6 bases, with 20 bases sitting between them. The CDR3 bases are TGTGCCAGCAGCGGTTACAGGGAGGGCCGAGGCGAGCAGTACTTC. This encodes CASSGYREGRGEQYF. Looking up the rest from reference TRBV7-6 and TRBJ2-7 gives the full variable domain: GAGVSQSPRYKVTKRGQDVALRCDPISGHVSLYWYRQALGQGPEFLTYFNYEAQQDKSGLPNDRFSAERPEGSISTLTIQRTEQRDSAMYRCASSGYREGRGEQYFGPGTRLTVT.

The table lists this clonotype with many counts. This chain uses TRBV12-3 or TRBV12-4 with TRBJ1-1; the D gene is possibly TRBD1 (5 bases). The V end lost 4 bases, the J end lost 0 bases, and 12 bases lay between the germline ends. The CDR3 consists of 15 residues. The CDR3 coding sequence is TGTGCCAGCAGTTCACAGGCAGGGATGAACACTGAAGCTTTCTTT. Translating gives CASSSQAGMNTEAFF.

This clonotype appeared many times. The chain carries TRBV7-2 and TRBJ2-4; no clear D. From germline, CDR1 is SGHTA and CDR2 FQGNSA. Deletions cut 5 bases from V and 5 bases from J, with 22 bases between. This CDR3 is 17 amino acids long. The CDR3 coding sequence is TGTGCCAGCAGCCCCTCTCTAGGAAGTGTGGTGGAAAACATTCAGTACTTC. As protein: CASSPSLGSVVENIQYF.

The rearrangement links TRBV28 to TRBJ1-2; D possibly corresponds to TRBD1 (5 bases). Germline CDR1 MDHEN, CDR2 SYDVKM. Trimming pared 6 bases from V and 10 bases from J, leaving 15 bases between. The CDR3 runs to 12 residues. The CDR3 DNA is TGTGCCAGCAGCTTCACCGCAGGGACCTACACCTTC. This encodes CASSFTAGTYTF.

This clonotype showed up many times. The V gene is TRBV7-6, the J gene TRBJ2-7; the D gene could be TRBD1 or TRBD2 (5 bases each). Germline CDR1 and CDR2: SGHVS and FNYEAQ. The CDR3 runs 16 residues. The V end was cut by 5 bases, the J end by 0 bases, with 17 bases between. CDR3: CASSPNRDGHSYEQYF. CDR3 nucleotides: TGTGCCAGCAGCCCGAACCGGGACGGACACTCCTACGAGCAGTACTTC. Supplemented by reference TRBV7-6 and TRBJ2-7, the full variable domain reads GAGVSQSPRYKVTKRGQDVALRCDPISGHVSLYWYRQALGQGPEFLTYFNYEAQQDKSGLPNDRFSAERPEGSISTLTIQRTEQRDSAMYRCASSPNRDGHSYEQYFGPGTRLTVT.

The chain has TRBV12-3 or TRBV12-4 and TRBJ2-5; TRBD1 aligns across 8 bases. Trimming at V came to 1 base and at J to 5 bases, leaving 6 bases not matched to a gene. This CDR3 has 15 amino acids. As DNA, the CDR3 is TGTGCCAGCAGTTTAGGCGCCGACAGGGGCGAGACCCAGTACTTC. It codes for CASSLGADRGETQYF.